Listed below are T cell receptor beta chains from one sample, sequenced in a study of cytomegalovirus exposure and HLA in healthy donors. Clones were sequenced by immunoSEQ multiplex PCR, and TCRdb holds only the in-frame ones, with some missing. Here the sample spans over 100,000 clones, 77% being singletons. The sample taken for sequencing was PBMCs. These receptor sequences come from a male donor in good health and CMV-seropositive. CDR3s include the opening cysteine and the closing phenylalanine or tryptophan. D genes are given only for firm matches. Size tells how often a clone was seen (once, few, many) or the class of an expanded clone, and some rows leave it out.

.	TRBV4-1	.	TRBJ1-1	TGCGCCAGCAGCCATCCCCGGGGGAATGAAGCTTTCTTT	CASSHPRGNEAFF
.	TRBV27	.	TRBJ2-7	TGTGCCAGCAGTTACGACGGGAAAACCTACGAGCAGTACTTC	CASSYDGKTYEQYF
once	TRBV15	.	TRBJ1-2	TGTGCCACCAGCAGAGATCTCTGGGCAGTGGGTAACTATGGCTACACCTTC	CATSRDLWAVGNYGYTF
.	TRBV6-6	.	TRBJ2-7	TGTGCCAGCAGTTACGAAGGGGCAAGCGACGAGCAGTACTTC	CASSYEGASDEQYF
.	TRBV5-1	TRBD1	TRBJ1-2	TGCGCCAGCAGCCCTGGACAGGGACAGCGGAACTATGGCTACACCTTC	CASSPGQGQRNYGYTF
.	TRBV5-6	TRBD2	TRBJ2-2	TGTGCCAGCCAAGGGACTAGCGGGGGGAACACCGGGGAGCTGTTTTTT	CASQGTSGGNTGELFF
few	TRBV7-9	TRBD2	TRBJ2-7	TGTGCCAGCAGCGAACTAGCGGGAGGTGTAGAGCAGTACTTC	CASSELAGGVEQYF
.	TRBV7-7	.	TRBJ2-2	TGTGCCAGCAGCTTAACAGCGGCCGCGAACACCGGGGAGCTGTTTTTT	CASSLTAAANTGELFF
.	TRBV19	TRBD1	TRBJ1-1	TGTGCCAGTAATCATGGGACAGGGGGGAACACTGAAGCTTTCTTT	CASNHGTGGNTEAFF
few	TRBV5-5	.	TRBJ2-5	TGTGCCAGCAGCTTGGTCGGGGGGCCCACTGGTGAGCAGTACTTC	CASSLVGGPTGEQYF
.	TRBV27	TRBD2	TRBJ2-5	TGTGCCAGCAGTCGAGAGGGCCTAGCGGTGTACCAAGAGACCCAGTACTTC	CASSREGLAVYQETQYF
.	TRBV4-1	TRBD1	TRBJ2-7	TGCGCCAGCAGCCAAGATGGGGGACAGGGTTACGAGCAGTACTTC	CASSQDGGQGYEQYF
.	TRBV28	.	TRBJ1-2	TGTGCCAGCAGAGGACAGTATGGCTACACCTTC	CASRGQYGYTF
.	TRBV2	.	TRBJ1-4	TGTGCCAGCAGTGTGGGCGAAAAACTGTTTTTT	CASSVGEKLFF
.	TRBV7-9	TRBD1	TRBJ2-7	TGTGCCAGCAGCAGGAGGGGGTCGGGACAGGGGGGTTACGAGCAGTACTTC	CASSRRGSGQGGYEQYF
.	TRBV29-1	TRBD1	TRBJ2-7	TGCAGCGTCTCCACAGGGGCGGCCTACGAGCAGTACTTC	CSVSTGAAYEQYF
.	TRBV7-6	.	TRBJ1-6	TGTGCTAGCAGCTTAGGGCCAGGTGATAATTCACCCCTCCACTTT	CASSLGPGDNSPLHF
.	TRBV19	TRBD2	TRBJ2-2	TGTGCCAGTAGTATAGTTGGCGGGAGGGACTCCGGGGAGCTGTTTTTT	CASSIVGGRDSGELFF
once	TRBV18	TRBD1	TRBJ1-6	TGTGCCAGCTCATTCAGCCGACAGGGGTCGGGGTTTGATTCACCCCTCCACTTT	CASSFSRQGSGFDSPLHF
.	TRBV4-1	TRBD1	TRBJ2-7	TGCGCCAGCAGCCAGGTGGACAGGGGGCGCCCCTACGAGCAGTACTTC	CASSQVDRGRPYEQYF
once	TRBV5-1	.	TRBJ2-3	TGCGCCAGCAGCGTGGACAGCTCCACAGATACGCAGTATTTT	CASSVDSSTDTQYF
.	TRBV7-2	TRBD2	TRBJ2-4	TGTGCCAGCAGCCGGACTAGCGGGGGGGCGGGCATTCAGTACTTC	CASSRTSGGAGIQYF
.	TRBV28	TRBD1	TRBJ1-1	TGTGCCAGCAGTTACCCCCCAGGGGGGCTGGACACTGAAGCTTTCTTT	CASSYPPGGLDTEAFF
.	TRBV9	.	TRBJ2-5	TGTGCCAGCAGCGTAGCTTTGGCAGGAGGATCCCAAGAGACCCAGTACTTC	CASSVALAGGSQETQYF
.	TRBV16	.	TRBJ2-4	TGTGCCAGCAGCCAAACGATGGGGGAGGTCATTCAGTACTTC	CASSQTMGEVIQYF
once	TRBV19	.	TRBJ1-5	TGTGCCAGTAGTATGGACGCGGGTCAGCCCCAGCATTTT	CASSMDAGQPQHF
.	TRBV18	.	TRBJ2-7	TGTGCCAGCTCACCAGGGGAGGACCGTCGGCAGTACTTC	CASSPGEDRRQYF
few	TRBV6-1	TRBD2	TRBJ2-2	TGTGCCAGCAGTGCCCAAGCGGGAAGCACCGGGGAGCTGTTTTTT	CASSAQAGSTGELFF
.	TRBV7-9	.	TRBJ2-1	TGTGCCAGCAGTCCCGACAGAGGCTCCTACAATGAGCAGTTCTTC	CASSPDRGSYNEQFF
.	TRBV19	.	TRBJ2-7	TGTGCCAGTCGTGACAGTGGAGAGACCGGGGAGCAGTACTTC	CASRDSGETGEQYF
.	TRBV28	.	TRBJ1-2	TGTGCCAGCAGTCCCGGGGGGCACTATGGCTACACCTTC	CASSPGGHYGYTF
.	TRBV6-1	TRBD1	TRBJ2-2	TGTGCCAGCAGTGAAGTAACAGGGGGCTATAACACCGGGGAGCTGTTTTTT	CASSEVTGGYNTGELFF
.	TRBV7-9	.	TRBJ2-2	TGTGCCAGCAGCTTATTTACAGGGTACACCGGGGAGCTGTTTTTT	CASSLFTGYTGELFF
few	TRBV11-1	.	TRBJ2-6	TGTGCCAGCAGCTTACTCCTTGGAGTCACTGGGGCCAACGGCCTGACTTTC	CASSLLLGVTGANGLTF
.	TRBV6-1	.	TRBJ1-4	TGTGCCAGCAGTGTTGACAAATTTAATGAAAAACTGTTTTTT	CASSVDKFNEKLFF
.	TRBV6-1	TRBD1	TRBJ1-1	TGTGCCAGCAGAGCACTGGGACAGGCGGGTGAAGCTTTCTTT	CASRALGQAGEAFF
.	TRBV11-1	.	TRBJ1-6	TGTGCCGGAGGTCCCCCGTCACCCCTCCACTTT	CAGGPPSPLHF
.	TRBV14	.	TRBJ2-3	TGTGCCAGCAGCCAGACTGACTTCACCACAGATACGCAGTATTTT	CASSQTDFTTDTQYF
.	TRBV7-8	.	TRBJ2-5	TGTGCCAGCAGCTTAGGCCGGCAAGAGACCCAGTACTTC	CASSLGRQETQYF
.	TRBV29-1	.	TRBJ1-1	TGCAGCGTGTCCAGGGGAGACACTGAAGCTTTCTTT	CSVSRGDTEAFF